The 25 T cell receptor beta chains below come from one sample, sequenced in a study of cytomegalovirus exposure and HLA in healthy donors. A multiplex PCR was run with 60 Vbeta primers and 13 Jbeta primers. Sequenced by immunoSEQ multiplex PCR; TCRdb stores in-frame clones only, minus some. The table includes approximately 220,000 clones, about 80% detected once. The sample was PBMCs. The source of these receptors is a man between 40 and 49 years old in good health and CMV-seronegative.

This rearrangement joins TRBV11-2 to TRBJ1-5; D not certain. The length of the CDR3 is 13 residues. Deletions cut 1 base from V and 4 bases from J, with 5 bases between. CDR1 is SGHAT, CDR2 FQNNGV, per germline. This CDR3 reads CASSLGANQPQHF. The CDR3 nucleotides are TGTGCCAGCAGCTTAGGAGCTAATCAGCCCCAGCATTTT. Combining the CDR3 with reference TRBV11-2 and TRBJ1-5 gives the whole variable domain EAGVAQSPRYKIIEKRQSVAFWCNPISGHATLYWYQQILGQGPKLLIQFQNNGVVDDSQLPKDRFSAERLKGVDSTLKIQPAKLEDSAVYLCASSLGANQPQHFGDGTRLSIL.

V usage is TRBV10-1 and J usage is TRBJ2-3, with D possibly matching TRBD2 (5 bases). Between the trimmed V and J ends, which lost 8 bases and 1 base, there was a span of 10 bases. CDR3 size: 13 residues. Germline V gene data show CDR1 as WNHNN and CDR2 as SYGVQD (reference sequence). The CDR3 sequence is CASGGGGTDTQYF. The CDR3 bases are TGCGCCAGCGGAGGTGGGGGCACAGATACGCAGTATTTT.

The chain uses TRBV28 and TRBJ2-7; no definite D call. V was pared by 5 bases and J by 1 base, with 9 bases between. The germline V gene encodes CDR1 MDHEN and CDR2 SYDVKM. The CDR3 totals 13 residues. CDR3: CASSPPGSYEQYF. The CDR3 nucleotides are TGTGCCAGCAGTCCCCCCGGGTCCTACGAGCAGTACTTC.

This clone was detected a few times. This chain uses TRBV5-6 with TRBJ2-7, with D possibly matching TRBD1 (6 bases). This CDR3 spans 12 amino acids. Germline CDR1 reads SGHDT; CDR2 reads YYEEEE. The V and J ends lost 4 bases and 5 bases respectively, with 10 bases between them. CDR3 protein: CASSATGNEQYF. CDR3 coding DNA: TGTGCCAGCAGCGCTACAGGGAACGAGCAGTACTTC.

The rearrangement links TRBV4-1 to TRBJ1-2; D is perhaps TRBD1 (6 bases). Trimming shortened V by 6 bases and J by 2 bases, and 13 bases separated the two germline ends. CDR1 MGHRA and CDR2 YSYEKL come from the germline V gene. The CDR3 runs 14 residues. CDR3 DNA: TGCGCCAGCAGTACAGGGTTCGACAACTATGGCTACACCTTC. Its translation: CASSTGFDNYGYTF.

The V and J genes are TRBV7-2 and TRBJ2-7; 11 nucleotides agree with TRBD2. Per germline, CDR1 SGHTA and CDR2 FQGNSA. Germline trimming cut 5 bases from V and 4 bases from J; bases unmatched to any gene: 7. This CDR3 region has 15 residues. CDR3 coding DNA: TGTGCCAGCAGCCGAGGGACTAGCGGAGGTTACGAGCAGTACTTC. It codes for CASSRGTSGGYEQYF.

This chain connects TRBV27 to TRBJ2-5, with TRBD2 matching over 9 bases. Germline V gives CDR1 MNHEY, CDR2 SMNVEV (reference sequence). V lost 5 bases and J lost 9; bases outside the gene matches: 13. This CDR3 has 15 residues. The CDR3 reads CASSIVSGGGGAQYF. For the CDR3, the DNA is TGTGCCAGCAGTATCGTTAGCGGGGGCGGGGGGGCCCAGTACTTC.

This clone was counted only a few times. This chain connects TRBV15 to TRBJ2-6; no definite D call. The CDR3 covers 15 residues. V gave up 5 bases and J gave up 2 bases, with 10 bases separating them. Germline lookup yields CDR1 LNHNV and CDR2 YYDKDF (reference sequence). CDR3 region: CATSPRLAGANVLTF. The CDR3 DNA sequence: TGTGCCACCAGCCCTCGGCTAGCTGGGGCCAACGTCCTGACTTTC. Using reference TRBV15 and TRBJ2-6 for the parts outside the CDR3, the full variable domain is DAMVIQNPRYQVTQFGKPVTLSCSQTLNHNVMYWYQQKSSQAPKLLFHYYDKDFNNEADTPDNFQSRRPNTSFCFLDIRSPGLGDTAMYLCATSPRLAGANVLTFGAGSRLTVL.

The chain is built from TRBV7-9 and TRBJ2-4; D may be TRBD2 (6 bases). The CDR3 is 17 amino acids. From germline, CDR1 is SEHNR and CDR2 FQNEAQ (reference sequence). Deletions cut 5 bases from V and 1 base from J, with 18 bases between. The CDR3 here is CASSPGLQSRAKNIQYF. The DNA of the CDR3 is TGTGCCAGCAGCCCGGGACTTCAAAGTCGGGCCAAAAACATTCAGTACTTC.

The rearrangement uses TRBV7-9 and TRBJ1-5; 8 nucleotides agree with TRBD1. The V segment lost 4 bases and the J segment 4 bases; nucleotides outside the gene matches: 6. From germline, CDR1 is SEHNR and CDR2 FQNEAQ (reference sequence). The CDR3 consists of 15 residues. The CDR3 loop reads CASSSQGATNQPQHF. CDR3 nucleotide sequence: TGTGCCAGCAGCTCCCAGGGGGCGACAAATCAGCCCCAGCATTTT.

The chain has TRBV7-2 and TRBJ1-1; TRBD1 matches at 7 bases. The CDR3 extends over 14 amino acids. Germline CDR1 is SGHTA and CDR2 is FQGNSA. Trimming at V came to 5 bases and at J to 4 bases, leaving 7 bases not matched to a gene. CDR3 bases: TGTGCCAGCAGCGTACAGGGGAAGGGCACTGAAGCTTTCTTT. It yields the protein CASSVQGKGTEAFF.

The chain has TRBV4-3 and TRBJ1-4; D gene unclear. The CDR3 length is 15 residues. The ends were cut back, 2 bases at V and 4 bases at J, with 11 bases in the middle. Germline loops: CDR1 LGHNA, CDR2 YSLEER. Written as DNA, the CDR3 is TGCGCCAGCAGCCAACGGGCGGGTCTTAATGAAAAACTGTTTTTT. As protein: CASSQRAGLNEKLFF.

The CDR3 coding sequence is TGTGCCAGTAGTAAGGAACTAGCGGGGACCTACGAGCAGTACTTC. Translation gives CASSKELAGTYEQYF. This chain links TRBV19 with TRBJ2-7; 10 positions match TRBD2. The length of the CDR3 is 15 residues. The junction had 5 bases not matched to a gene; V was cut back by 4 bases and J by 2 bases. CDR1 and CDR2 from the germline V gene are LNHDA and SQIVND (reference sequence). Drawing the rest from reference TRBV19 and TRBJ2-7, the complete variable domain is DGGITQSPKYLFRKEGQNVTLSCEQNLNHDAMYWYRQDPGQGLRLIYYSQIVNDFQKGDIAEGYSVSREKKESFPLTVTSAQKNPTAFYLCASSKELAGTYEQYFGPGTRLTVT.

V is TRBV6-5 and J is TRBJ2-7; 9 bases are shared with TRBD2. Trimming removed 4 bases from V and 1 base from J; junction bases left unmatched: 5. In germline, CDR1 is MNHEY, CDR2 SVGAGI. The CDR3 is made up of 15 amino acids. CDR3 sequence (DNA): TGTGCCAGCAGTTTTAGCGGGAGTACTTCCTACGAGCAGTACTTC. This encodes CASSFSGSTSYEQYF.

The rearrangement uses TRBV11-2 and TRBJ2-6; 11 bases are shared with TRBD2. The CDR3 totals 19 residues. Germline trimming cut 5 bases from V and 5 bases from J; bases unmatched to any gene: 14. Germline V gene lookup returns CDR1 SGHAT and CDR2 FQNNGV. The CDR3 here is CASSTTSGVFSLRANVLTF. The CDR3 DNA reads TGTGCCAGCAGCACGACTAGCGGGGTTTTTTCTCTGCGGGCCAACGTCCTGACTTTC.

The chain carries TRBV2 and TRBJ1-1; D unclear. V was cut by 3 bases and J by 0 bases, with 5 bases left in between. The CDR3 has 13 residues. The germline V gene encodes CDR1 SNHLY and CDR2 FYNNEI. This chain's CDR3 is CASSDRVNTEAFF. CDR3 nucleotide sequence: TGTGCCAGCAGTGATCGTGTGAACACTGAAGCTTTCTTT.

The chain links TRBV27 to TRBJ2-7, with D tentatively TRBD1 (6 bases). With 6 bases removed from V and 0 bases from J, the gap between germline ends came to 15 bases. The germline CDR1 and CDR2 sequences are MNHEY and SMNVEV (reference sequence). There are 15 residues in the CDR3. As DNA, the CDR3 is TGTGCCAGCAGCCTTGAGGACAGTTTCTCCTACGAGCAGTACTTC. This encodes CASSLEDSFSYEQYF.

This chain joins TRBV5-1 and TRBJ2-1, with D perhaps TRBD1 (6 bases). Trimming removed 3 bases at V and 1 base at J, with 8 bases between. This CDR3 has 14 amino acids. CDR1 and CDR2 (germline): SGHRS, YFSETQ. The CDR3 nucleotides are TGCGCCAGCAGCTGGACAGCATCCTACAATGAGCAGTTCTTC. This codes for CASSWTASYNEQFF.

The CDR3 loop reads CASSGRERQETQYF. The CDR3 nucleotides read TGCGCCAGCTCTGGGCGGGAGAGGCAAGAGACCCAGTACTTC. The genes are TRBV5-1 and TRBJ2-5; 7 nucleotides agree with TRBD2. The CDR3 contains 14 residues. The junction had 8 bases not matched to a gene; V was cut back by 7 bases and J by 2 bases. The V gene's germline CDR1 is SGHRS and CDR2 YFSETQ.

The gene calls are TRBV18 and TRBJ1-6; 8 bases line up with TRBD1. This CDR3 is 18 amino acids long. Germline V gene lookup returns CDR1 KGHSH and CDR2 LQKENI. With 3 bases clipped from V and 10 bases from J, the junction kept 17 bases outside the gene matches. In nucleotides, the CDR3 is TGTGCCAGCTCACCTGTTGAGTTACAGGGGGGATTTGGCTCACCCCTCCACTTT. Protein product: CASSPVELQGGFGSPLHF. The full variable domain, in which reference TRBV18 and TRBJ1-6 provide the parts outside the CDR3, is NAGVMQNPRHLVRRRGQEARLRCSPMKGHSHVYWYRQLPEEGLKFMVYLQKENIIDESGMPKERFSAEFPKEGPSILRIQQVVRGDSAAYFCASSPVELQGGFGSPLHFGNGTRLTVT.

The CDR3 DNA sequence: TGTGCCTGGAGTGGCACGACAGGGAACTATGGCTACACCTTC. It encodes CAWSGTTGNYGYTF. The rearrangement joins TRBV30 to TRBJ1-2, with 7 nucleotides matching TRBD1. The V gene end was trimmed by 1 base and the J gene end by 2 bases; junction bases not matched to a gene: 4. Germline V gene data show CDR1 as GTSNPN and CDR2 as SVGIG (reference sequence). The CDR3 totals 14 residues.

V and J are TRBV6-5 and TRBJ2-2; perhaps TRBD2 as D (5 bases). The CDR3 runs 15 residues. The germline CDR1 and CDR2 sequences are MNHEY and SVGAGI. V lost 0 bases and J lost 8, with 13 bases in between. CDR3 DNA sequence: TGTGCCAGCAGTTACTCGACCCGGGGTCCGGGGGAGCTGTTTTTT. This sequence encodes CASSYSTRGPGELFF.

This clone was detected a few times. V usage is TRBV28 and J usage is TRBJ1-2, with a tentative D call TRBD1 (6 bases). The germline V gene has CDR1 MDHEN and CDR2 SYDVKM. The CDR3 is 16 amino acids. Trimming shortened V by 6 bases and J by 3 bases, and 20 bases separated the two germline ends. The CDR3 region is CASRHSGTQTYYGYTF. The DNA for the CDR3 is TGTGCCAGCAGGCACTCCGGGACACAAACTTACTATGGCTACACCTTC.

There are many counts of this clone. The rearrangement links TRBV18 to TRBJ2-1; TRBD2 is a possible D gene (5 bases). Germline CDR1 KGHSH, CDR2 LQKENI. Trimming removed 4 bases at V and 6 bases at J, with 16 bases between. The CDR3 loop spans 15 amino acids. The DNA for the CDR3 is TGTGCCAGCTCACATCCTAGCTTGTATGGCAATGAGCAGTTCTTC. This translates into CASSHPSLYGNEQFF.

The chain joins TRBV14 to TRBJ1-4, with a possible D match to TRBD1 (5 bases). CDR1 SGHDN and CDR2 FVKESK come from the germline V gene. This CDR3 region has 14 residues. Trimming cost V 1 base and J 4 bases, with 7 bases left between them. This chain's CDR3 is CASSQVQGNEKLFF. DNA of the CDR3: TGTGCCAGCAGCCAAGTTCAGGGTAATGAAAAACTGTTTTTT.